The source of this TCR beta chain is a study of blood T cell repertoires in COVID-19. Study-level information: Both acute and convalescent COVID-19 samples were obtained from the United States, Italy and Spain. Sample material is recorded as cDNA or gDNA derived from T cells, B-cell-depleted T cells, or PBMCs.

This clone was recorded only once. V was pared by 5 bases and J by 6 bases, with 13 bases of the junction left unmatched. The CDR3 contains 16 residues. Germline V gives CDR1 MNHEY, CDR2 SMNVEV (reference sequence). The repertoire was sequenced with immunoSEQ multiplex PCR; TCRdb's copy has only in-frame clones and lacks some. The table records 130,000 or so clones, about 80% of them present only once. The clonotype comes from a woman aged 60-75 years with acute or convalescent COVID-19. The sequencing sample was made of peripheral blood. The chain has TRBV27 and TRBJ1-1, with 9 bases identical to TRBD1. The CDR3 loop is CASSPHRGRKGAEAFF. CDR3 coding DNA: TGTGCCAGCAGTCCGCACAGGGGGCGCAAGGGGGCTGAAGCTTTCTTT.